This passage covers 13 T cell receptor beta chains from one sample sequenced in a study of T cell responses to AZD1222 COVID-19 vaccine. Repertoires were generated with immunoSEQ multiplex PCR, while TCRdb's copy carries only in-frame clones and drops some. The sample carries tens of thousands of clones, 80% to 90% recorded once. Sequenced here: peripheral blood, sampled on day 0 of AZD1222 vaccination. The receptors derive from an adult in good health.

The rearrangement uses TRBV4-2 and TRBJ2-5; D uncertain. Germline assignment: CDR1 LGHNA and CDR2 YNFKEQ. V lost 1 base and J 4 bases, leaving 10 bases between the germline ends. This CDR3 is built from 14 residues. The CDR3 DNA reads TGTGCCAGCAGCCAAGGGATGAACGGAGAGACCCAGTACTTC. This translates into CASSQGMNGETQYF.

This clone was counted a single time. The J gene is TRBJ2-4, the V gene TRBV18, with a possible D match to TRBD2 (6 bases). V shed 8 bases and J shed 0 bases, with 14 bases lying between them. Germline lookup yields CDR1 KGHSH and CDR2 LQKENI. CDR3 length equals 15 residues. CDR3 amino acids: CASHRRDVAKNIQYF. CDR3 DNA: TGTGCCAGCCATCGGAGGGATGTAGCCAAAAACATTCAGTACTTC. Full variable domain (rest looked up from reference TRBV18 and TRBJ2-4): NAGVMQNPRHLVRRRGQEARLRCSPMKGHSHVYWYRQLPEEGLKFMVYLQKENIIDESGMPKERFSAEFPKEGPSILRIQQVVRGDSAAYFCASHRRDVAKNIQYFGAGTRLSVL.

J is TRBJ2-1 and V is TRBV5-6, with 7 bases fitting TRBD1. CDR1 SGHDT and CDR2 YYEEEE come from the germline V gene. With V trimmed by 10 bases and J by 2 bases, 3 bases remained unmatched. There are 12 residues in the CDR3. In nucleotides, the CDR3 is TGTGCCTCTCAGGGGGCCTACAATGAGCAGTTCTTC. It is translated as CASQGAYNEQFF.

The chain links TRBV6-6 to TRBJ2-3; 8 nucleotides agree with TRBD2. CDR1 is MNHNY, CDR2 SVGAGI, per germline (reference sequence). Unmatched junction bases numbered 8, after V lost 6 bases and J lost 6 bases. This CDR3 spans 14 amino acids. The CDR3 reads CASSSIAGSDTQYF. The DNA for the CDR3 is TGTGCCAGCAGCTCCATAGCGGGATCCGATACGCAGTATTTT.

V usage is TRBV2 and J usage is TRBJ2-7, with 7 positions matching TRBD1. The CDR3 consists of 14 residues. The germline gives CDR1 SNHLY, CDR2 FYNNEI. The junction had 7 bases not matched to a gene; V was cut back by 6 bases and J by 2 bases. The CDR3 nucleotides read TGTGCCAGCAGGGCCGGGACAGCAGCCTACGAGCAGTACTTC. Translated: CASRAGTAAYEQYF.

The chain carries TRBV6-1 and TRBJ1-2, with D possibly being TRBD1 (6 bases). There are 14 residues in the CDR3. Germline CDR1 is MNHNS and CDR2 is SASEGT. Trimming cost V 3 bases and J 2 bases, with 10 bases left between them. As DNA, the CDR3 is TGTGCCAGCAGTGAGGGGGCGCTCAACTATGGCTACACCTTC. This sequence encodes CASSEGALNYGYTF.

This clone has only one observation. The chain links TRBV6-4 to TRBJ2-7; D call uncertain. V was clipped by 11 bases and J by 7 bases, with 12 bases between them. Germline lookup yields CDR1 MRHNA and CDR2 SNTAGT. This CDR3 is built from 10 residues. Written as DNA, the CDR3 is TGTGCCCCTAGTGCTGAGGAGCAGTACTTC. Residues: CAPSAEEQYF.

The chain links TRBV19 to TRBJ1-1; no clear D. There are 13 residues in the CDR3. Looked up from germline, CDR1 is LNHDA and CDR2 is SQIVND (reference sequence). V was trimmed by 3 bases and J by 1 base, leaving 6 bases between them. The CDR3 DNA is TGTGCCAGTAGTATGAGTGGGAACACTGAAGCTTTCTTT. Translated: CASSMSGNTEAFF. Drawing the rest from reference TRBV19 and TRBJ1-1, the complete variable domain is DGGITQSPKYLFRKEGQNVTLSCEQNLNHDAMYWYRQDPGQGLRLIYYSQIVNDFQKGDIAEGYSVSREKKESFPLTVTSAQKNPTAFYLCASSMSGNTEAFFGQGTRLTVV.

The chain carries TRBV5-4 and TRBJ1-2; no reliable D call. CDR3 length equals 13 residues. Looked up from germline, CDR1 is SGHNT and CDR2 is YYREEE (reference sequence). V lost 4 bases and J 4 bases, leaving 11 bases between the germline ends. Written as DNA, the CDR3 is TGTGCCAGCAGCGCGGACCGCTTCTATGGCTACACCTTC. It codes for CASSADRFYGYTF. The full variable domain, in which reference TRBV5-4 and TRBJ1-2 provide the parts outside the CDR3, is ETGVTQSPTHLIKTRGQQVTLRCSSQSGHNTVSWYQQALGQGPQFIFQYYREEENGRGNFPPRFSGLQFPNYSSELNVNALELDDSALYLCASSADRFYGYTFGSGTRLTVV.

V usage is TRBV12-3 or TRBV12-4 and J usage is TRBJ1-6; D is uncertain. This CDR3 region has 13 residues. The V and J ends lost 6 bases and 8 bases respectively, with 11 bases between them. The CDR3 coding sequence is TGTGCCAGCAGCCCCCAACGGTATTCACCCCTCCACTTT. This codes for CASSPQRYSPLHF.

This chain connects TRBV10-2 to TRBJ1-6; D unresolved. Germline CDR1 reads WSHSY; CDR2 reads SAAADI. The CDR3 contains 13 residues. The V end lost 3 bases, the J end lost 7 bases, and 7 bases lay between the germline ends. CDR3 sequence reads: CASSDLGNSPLHF. The CDR3 DNA is TGCGCCAGCAGTGATCTAGGGAATTCACCCCTCCACTTT.

The rearrangement links TRBV18 to TRBJ1-3; TRBD1 is a possible D gene (5 bases). The V end lost 3 bases, the J end lost 4 bases, and 13 bases lay between the germline ends. The CDR3 runs 15 residues. CDR1 is KGHSH, CDR2 LQKENI, per germline. Here the CDR3 reads CASSPLGATGNTIYF. The CDR3 DNA sequence: TGTGCCAGCTCACCGTTAGGGGCGACGGGAAACACCATATATTTT.

This clone was seen more than once but under ten times. The rearrangement links TRBV7-9 to TRBJ1-2; no clear D gene. V was shortened by 0 bases and J by 4 bases, with 15 bases between the two germline ends. This CDR3 is built from 16 residues. Germline loops: CDR1 SEHNR, CDR2 FQNEAQ (reference sequence). For the CDR3, the DNA is TGTGCCAGCAGCTTAGCGGAGGCAGCGAGAACCTATGGCTACACCTTC. Translation gives CASSLAEAARTYGYTF. The complete variable domain, with remaining parts taken from reference TRBV7-9 and TRBJ1-2, reads DTGVSQNPRHKITKRGQNVTFRCDPISEHNRLYWYRQTLGQGPEFLTYFQNEAQLEKSRLLSDRFSAERPKGSFSTLEIQRTEQGDSAMYLCASSLAEAARTYGYTFGSGTRLTVV.